The next 32 T cell receptor beta chains were all read from a single sample in a study of T cells after yellow fever vaccination. TCRdb fed the 5' RACE reads into MiXCR, producing one record per CDR3 protein. This table has around 310,000 distinct CDR3 sequences, around 4% appearing once. Specimen: PBMCs, collected on the day of the yellow fever booster vaccination. Receptors were obtained from a young man who received the YFV17D yellow fever vaccine.

This clonotype was recorded many times. V gene TRBV5-1 combines with J gene TRBJ2-2, with a possible D match to TRBD1 (6 bases). Germline CDR1 and CDR2: SGHRS and YFSETQ. Trimming shortened V by 2 bases and J by 0 bases, and 11 bases separated the two germline ends. The CDR3 is 16 amino acids. The DNA for the CDR3 is TGCGCCAGCAGCTTTCGCAGGACAGCGAACACCGGGGAGCTGTTTTTT. This sequence encodes CASSFRRTANTGELFF. Complete variable domain (other parts from reference TRBV5-1 and TRBJ2-2): KAGVTQTPRYLIKTRGQQVTLSCSPISGHRSVSWYQQTPGQGLQFLFEYFSETQRNKGNFPGRFSGRQFSNSRSEMNVSTLELGDSALYLCASSFRRTANTGELFFGEGSRLTVL.

The sample holds many counts of this clonotype. This chain links TRBV5-1 with TRBJ2-7; D unclear. Germline CDR1 is SGHRS and CDR2 is YFSETQ. This CDR3 region has 14 residues. With 0 bases removed from V and 0 bases from J, the gap between germline ends came to 7 bases. The CDR3 region has the DNA TGCGCCAGCAGCTTGGGTCAGAGCTCCTACGAGCAGTACTTC. It is translated as CASSLGQSSYEQYF.

In this sample, this clonotype turned up many times. The gene calls are TRBV18 and TRBJ2-7, with a possible D match to TRBD2 (5 bases). V was trimmed by 4 bases and J by 3 bases, leaving 19 bases between them. Germline V lookup: CDR1 KGHSH, CDR2 LQKENI. The CDR3 extends over 16 amino acids. The CDR3 region has the DNA TGTGCCAGCTCACTAAGAGTTCCTAACGGGGTCTACGAGCAGTACGTC. Translation: CASSLRVPNGVYEQYV.

This chain connects TRBV6-2 or TRBV6-3 to TRBJ1-5; no clear D. V lost 7 bases to trimming and J lost 3 bases, with 13 bases between them. The CDR3 runs to 14 residues. From germline, CDR1 is MNHEY and CDR2 SVGEGT. CDR3 sequence reads: CASTYRLDNQPQHF. CDR3 nucleotide sequence: TGTGCCAGCACCTACAGACTGGACAATCAGCCCCAGCATTTT.

The chain carries TRBV20-1 and TRBJ1-2; no clear D. Germline loops: CDR1 DFQATT, CDR2 SNEGSKA (reference sequence). V was cut by 2 bases and J by 4 bases, with 8 bases left in between. The length of the CDR3 is 12 residues. The CDR3 sequence: CSARIELYGYTF. CDR3 nucleotide sequence: TGCAGTGCTAGAATTGAGCTCTATGGCTACACCTTC.

The V call is TRBV28, the J call TRBJ2-2; D possibly corresponds to TRBD2 (6 bases). Per germline, CDR1 MDHEN and CDR2 SYDVKM. The CDR3 spans 13 residues. The germline V and J ends were trimmed by 6 bases and 8 bases, with 13 bases remaining between them. The CDR3 DNA reads TGTGCCAGCAGGTCGCGGGGAGGAGGGGAGCTGTTTTTT. Amino acids: CASRSRGGGELFF.

The sample holds a few counts of this clonotype. The chain uses TRBV7-2 and TRBJ2-5, with D unresolved. The V gene's germline CDR1 is SGHTA and CDR2 FQGNSA. This CDR3 spans 15 amino acids. Trimming removed 6 bases at V and 3 bases at J, with 17 bases between. The DNA for the CDR3 is TGTGCCAGCAGGAATACCCTTGGTGCGGAAGAGACCCAGTACTTC. It yields the protein CASRNTLGAEETQYF.

This clonotype was seen a few times. This chain connects TRBV7-9 to TRBJ2-1; D perhaps matches TRBD1 (6 bases). Deletions cut 5 bases from V and 7 bases from J, with 12 bases between. The CDR3 spans 13 residues. The germline V gene has CDR1 SEHNR and CDR2 FQNEAQ (reference sequence). CDR3 DNA sequence: TGTGCCAGCAGCCCGACAGGCGCAAATGAGCAGTTCTTC. Amino acids: CASSPTGANEQFF.

This clonotype was seen repeatedly, ten times or more. The gene calls are TRBV7-9 and TRBJ1-1, with D unclear. V was shortened by 2 bases and J by 2 bases, with 9 bases between the two germline ends. The CDR3 runs 14 residues. Germline V gene data show CDR1 as SEHNR and CDR2 as FQNEAQ (reference sequence). The CDR3 loop reads CASSLRQVNTEAFF. The CDR3 nucleotides read TGTGCCAGCAGCTTAAGACAAGTAAACACTGAAGCTTTCTTT.

This clonotype has at least ten counts. V is TRBV5-1 and J is TRBJ2-2, with 7 bases aligning to TRBD1. Unmatched junction bases numbered 7, after V lost 4 bases and J lost 4 bases. This CDR3 is built from 15 residues. Germline CDR1 and CDR2: SGHRS and YFSETQ. Here the CDR3 reads CASSERTGLTGELFF. DNA for the CDR3: TGCGCCAGCAGCGAGCGGACAGGCCTCACCGGGGAGCTGTTTTTT.

Of note for this clonotype: One base away lies a much larger clone, so this may be a sequencing read error. J is TRBJ2-5 and V is TRBV5-1, with a possible D match to TRBD2 (6 bases). The germline V gene encodes CDR1 SGHRS and CDR2 YFSETQ. Between the trimmed V and J ends, which lost 4 bases and 7 bases, there was a span of 17 bases. The CDR3 contains 14 residues. The CDR3 DNA follows: TGCGCCAGCAGCCCCGCGCAGAGGGAGGTGACCCAGTACTTC. Protein: CASSPAQREVTQYF.

This clonotype was counted only a few times. V gene TRBV19 combines with J gene TRBJ2-2; 7 bases fit TRBD1. V shed 4 bases and J 1 base; nucleotides not matched to a gene: 6. This CDR3 is 16 amino acids long. CDR1 is LNHDA and CDR2 is SQIVND in the germline V gene (reference sequence). CDR3 in DNA: TGTGCCAGTAGTAGTTCCGGGACAGTGAACACCGGGGAGCTGTTTTTT. Translated: CASSSSGTVNTGELFF. Complete variable domain (other parts from reference TRBV19 and TRBJ2-2): DGGITQSPKYLFRKEGQNVTLSCEQNLNHDAMYWYRQDPGQGLRLIYYSQIVNDFQKGDIAEGYSVSREKKESFPLTVTSAQKNPTAFYLCASSSSGTVNTGELFFGEGSRLTVL.

The chain joins TRBV5-1 to TRBJ2-5; 8 bases fit TRBD1. CDR3 size: 15 residues. CDR1 and CDR2 (germline): SGHRS, YFSETQ. J was trimmed by 3 bases and V by 4 bases; bases with no gene match: 8. CDR3 sequence reads: CASSTADRDEETQYF. The CDR3 DNA reads as TGCGCCAGCAGCACGGCGGACAGGGACGAAGAGACCCAGTACTTC.

This clonotype appeared a few times. This chain uses TRBV6-2 or TRBV6-3 with TRBJ2-5; TRBD1 matches 8 bases. This CDR3 region has 14 residues. The junction had 6 bases not matched to a gene; V was cut back by 4 bases and J by 5 bases. Germline values: CDR1 MNHEY, CDR2 SVGEGT. The chain's CDR3 is CASSSGQGPETQYF. The CDR3 DNA sequence: TGTGCCAGCAGTTCCGGACAGGGCCCGGAGACCCAGTACTTC.

This clonotype was counted ten times or more. The J gene is TRBJ2-5, the V gene TRBV5-1; D possibly corresponds to TRBD2 (7 bases). Germline V gene lookup returns CDR1 SGHRS and CDR2 YFSETQ. This CDR3 spans 14 amino acids. V was shortened by 4 bases and J by 5 bases, with 15 bases between the two germline ends. The CDR3 coding sequence is TGCGCCAGCAGCGCCGGGGGGCTCGGTGAGACCCAGTACTTC. Translated: CASSAGGLGETQYF. Together with reference TRBV5-1 and TRBJ2-5, the CDR3 gives the full variable domain: KAGVTQTPRYLIKTRGQQVTLSCSPISGHRSVSWYQQTPGQGLQFLFEYFSETQRNKGNFPGRFSGRQFSNSRSEMNVSTLELGDSALYLCASSAGGLGETQYFGPGTRLLVL.

The V gene is TRBV5-1, the J gene TRBJ1-1, with 8 bases fitting TRBD1. V lost 4 bases to trimming and J lost 0 bases; unmatched junction nucleotides: 5. Germline V gene sequence: CDR1 SGHRS, CDR2 YFSETQ. This CDR3 comprises 15 residues. The CDR3: CASSKPGQVNTEAFF. CDR3 DNA: TGCGCCAGCAGCAAACCGGGACAGGTGAACACTGAAGCTTTCTTT.

This clonotype was seen repeatedly, ten times or more. The chain has TRBV7-2 and TRBJ2-7, with a possible D match to TRBD2 (6 bases). V dropped 0 bases and J dropped 0 bases, with 9 bases sitting between them. This CDR3 comprises 15 residues. Germline V gives CDR1 SGHTA, CDR2 FQGNSA. CDR3 in amino acids: CASSLAPGASYEQYV. In nucleotides, the CDR3 is TGTGCCAGCAGCTTAGCTCCGGGAGCCTCCTACGAGCAGTACGTC.

This clonotype was detected ten times or more. The genes are TRBV2 and TRBJ1-2; D ambiguous. The V end was cut by 4 bases, the J end by 4 bases, with 10 bases between. The length of the CDR3 is 13 residues. Per the germline V gene, CDR1 is SNHLY and CDR2 is FYNNEI. Here the CDR3 DNA reads TGTGCCAGCAGTGGACCCCCAGTCTATGGCTACACCTTC. This codes for CASSGPPVYGYTF.

This clonotype was picked up a small number of times. This sequence joins TRBV7-2 and TRBJ2-2; possible D gene TRBD1, 6 bases. V was trimmed by 1 base and J by 6 bases, leaving 15 bases between them. Germline CDR1 SGHTA, CDR2 FQGNSA. CDR3 length equals 16 residues. CDR3 loop: CASSLGPTGHPGELFF. CDR3 DNA sequence: TGTGCCAGCAGCTTAGGCCCGACAGGCCACCCCGGGGAGCTGTTTTTT.

This clonotype was seen repeatedly, ten times or more. J is TRBJ2-3 and V is TRBV12-3 or TRBV12-4, with 7 bases aligning to TRBD1. V was clipped by 6 bases and J by 0 bases; unmatched bases: 9. The CDR3 has 16 residues. The CDR3 sequence is CASSYNRGSSTDTQYF. The CDR3 DNA sequence: TGTGCCAGCAGCTATAACAGGGGCTCAAGCACAGATACGCAGTATTTT.

The chain is built from TRBV2 and TRBJ2-5, with D possibly TRBD1 on 5 matching bases. Trimming pared 2 bases from V and 5 bases from J, leaving 9 bases between. There are 13 residues in the CDR3. CDR1 and CDR2 from the germline V gene are SNHLY and FYNNEI. Here the CDR3 reads CASSEQGLETQYF. The CDR3 DNA is TGTGCCAGCAGTGAACAGGGATTGGAGACCCAGTACTTC.

The chain couples TRBV27 to TRBJ2-7, with D uncertain. The CDR3 is made up of 13 amino acids. The ends were cut back, 5 bases at V and 0 bases at J, with 8 bases in the middle. Germline-derived CDR1 and CDR2 are MNHEY and SMNVEV (reference sequence). The DNA for the CDR3 is TGTGCCAGCAGTCTACCTAGCTCCTACGAGCAGTACTTC. This gives the protein CASSLPSSYEQYF.

The V gene is TRBV3-1, the J gene TRBJ2-5; 8 bases map to TRBD1. This CDR3 region has 16 residues. V trimming: 2 bases; J trimming: 5 bases; junction bases outside the gene matches: 10. The germline gives CDR1 LGHDT, CDR2 YNNKEL (reference sequence). The CDR3 here is CASSQTGQGPGETQYF. CDR3 nucleotides: TGTGCCAGCAGCCAAACCGGACAGGGACCGGGGGAGACCCAGTACTTC.

There are many counts of this clonotype. J is TRBJ2-7 and V is TRBV20-1; D remains ambiguous. This CDR3 is built from 13 residues. The V end lost 0 bases, the J end lost 4 bases, and 10 bases lay between the germline ends. Per germline, CDR1 DFQATT and CDR2 SNEGSKA (reference sequence). CDR3 region: CSARDQIPYEQYV. CDR3 nucleotides: TGCAGTGCTAGAGACCAGATTCCGTACGAGCAGTACGTC.

The CDR3 region is CASSLLVSGGFSYEQYF. The CDR3 DNA reads as TGTGCCAGCAGCTTACTAGTTTCCGGGGGCTTTTCCTACGAGCAGTACTTC. The J gene is TRBJ2-7, the V gene TRBV7-8; D is perhaps TRBD1 or TRBD2 (6 bases each). The CDR3 totals 17 residues. The germline V gene has CDR1 SGHVS and CDR2 FQNEAQ. V was shortened by 2 bases and J by 1 base, with 18 bases between the two germline ends. Combining the CDR3 with reference TRBV7-8 and TRBJ2-7 gives the whole variable domain GAGVSQSPRYKVAKRGQDVALRCDPISGHVSLFWYQQALGQGPEFLTYFQNEAQLDKSGLPSDRFFAERPEGSVSTLKIQRTQQEDSAVYLCASSLLVSGGFSYEQYFGPGTRLTVT.

This clonotype occurred a few times. The rearrangement joins TRBV20-1 to TRBJ1-6; the D is unclear. Germline V lookup: CDR1 DFQATT, CDR2 SNEGSKA (reference sequence). V lost 0 bases to trimming and J lost 3 bases, with 6 bases between them. This CDR3 contains 14 residues. The CDR3 here is CSARDMGYNSPLHF. CDR3 DNA sequence: TGCAGTGCTAGAGATATGGGCTATAATTCACCCCTCCACTTT.

Comment on this clonotype: Sequence at one end of the junction differs from germline and may be a read error. The rearrangement links TRBV12-3 or TRBV12-4 to TRBJ2-7; D is unclear. The CDR3 runs to 13 residues. The CDR3 loop is CASSPRLSDEQYF. In nucleotides, the CDR3 is TGTGCCAGCAGTCCCCGCCTCTCCGACGAGCAGTACTTC.

This chain joins TRBV7-9 and TRBJ2-5; D possibly corresponds to TRBD2 (6 bases). This CDR3 is 15 amino acids long. Trimming stripped 2 bases from V and 5 bases from J, with 15 bases between. CDR1 and CDR2 from the germline V gene are SEHNR and FQNEAQ (reference sequence). This CDR3 is CASSLRDWSWETQYF. The DNA of the CDR3 is TGTGCCAGCAGCTTAAGGGACTGGTCGTGGGAGACCCAGTACTTC.

The chain uses TRBV5-1 and TRBJ2-1; 13 positions match TRBD2. CDR3 length: 16 residues. CDR1 is SGHRS and CDR2 is YFSETQ in the germline V gene. After removal of 4 bases from V and 8 bases from J, the junction contained 9 bases not matched to a gene. DNA of the CDR3: TGCGCCAGCAGCCTCCCAACTAGCGGGGGGGCCGATGAGCAGTTCTTC. Encoded protein: CASSLPTSGGADEQFF.

The gene calls are TRBV6-5 and TRBJ2-7; D tentatively fits TRBD1 or TRBD2 (5 bases each). V lost 0 bases, J lost 3 bases, and 18 bases lay in between. Germline V gene sequence: CDR1 MNHEY, CDR2 SVGAGI. This CDR3 spans 17 amino acids. The CDR3 region is CASSYSGRQVGGYEQYF. The CDR3 bases are TGTGCCAGCAGTTACTCTGGCCGTCAAGTTGGGGGCTACGAGCAGTACTTC.

The sample holds many counts of this clonotype. V is TRBV5-1 and J is TRBJ2-7; TRBD2 might be the D (7 bases). V lost 10 bases and J lost 1, with 21 bases in between. Germline loops: CDR1 SGHRS, CDR2 YFSETQ. CDR3 length: 15 residues. The CDR3 is CAARGGTRESYEQYF. The CDR3 bases are TGCGCCGCCCGGGGAGGGACAAGGGAATCCTACGAGCAGTACTTC.

This clonotype was detected many times. The genes are TRBV5-1 and TRBJ1-1; D is ambiguous. Germline V CDR1 and CDR2: SGHRS, YFSETQ. Trimming removed 0 bases from V and 0 bases from J, with 9 bases in between. The CDR3 length is 15 residues. The CDR3, as DNA: TGCGCCAGCAGCTTGGGAACCACAGTGAACACTGAAGCTTTCTTT. Translating gives CASSLGTTVNTEAFF.